This TCR beta chain was identified in a study of T cells expressing NK-cell markers. This CDR3 has 13 amino acids. In germline, CDR1 is SGHVS, CDR2 FNYEAQ. The authors made TCR beta cDNA libraries by 5'RACE template switching. This switching added a universal primer site and UMIs. TCRdb re-called the 5' RACE reads and gives one entry per CDR3 protein, without DNA. Its table lists about 460,000 distinct CDR3 sequences. The rearrangement uses TRBV7-6 and TRBJ2-1; TCRdb gives TRBD1 as the D gene, but with no DNA this cannot be confirmed. Sequencing was carried out using blood T cells: a sorted CD56 or NKG2C T cell subset, CD4+ or CD8+ T cells, or bulk PBMC T cells (not recorded which). This sequence originates from a woman aged 45-60 years in good health. The CDR3 loop is CASSLAGGFGQFF.